This T cell receptor (beta chain) was found in a study of control samples from healthy donors and cancer patients. Germline V CDR1 and CDR2: LGHDT, YNNKEL (reference sequence). The CDR3 is 14 residues long. Trimming took off 4 bases at V and 3 bases at J, with 10 bases between the two ends. TCRdb's table, derived via immunoSEQ multiplex PCR, lists solely in-frame clones and lacks some. This sample has 90,000 to 110,000 clones, with around 89% found just once. The clonotype comes from a woman between 50 and 59 years old in good health. This chain connects TRBV3-1 (or the pseudogene TRBV3-2) to TRBJ1-3; no definite D call. The specimen was blood. The CDR3 here is CASSLARYGNTIYF. DNA of the CDR3: TGTGCCAGCAGCCTGGCCCGGTATGGAAACACCATATATTTT.